The 19 T cell receptor beta chains given below trace back to one sample, sequenced in a study of shared clonotypes between healthy human individuals. The naive CD8 population came from CD45RO-negative cells selected for CCR7, without terminally differentiated effector memory CD45RA+ cells. The protocol was immunoSEQ multiplex PCR, while the TCRdb copy is restricted to in-frame clones and leaves out a portion. Among about 680,000 clones listed, about 91% were seen once. Sequences were obtained from naive CD8+ T cells sorted from blood. Receptor source: a young man in good health.

The gene calls are TRBV28 and TRBJ2-7, with 9 bases matching TRBD1. CDR1 and CDR2 (germline): MDHEN, SYDVKM. The J segment lost 3 bases and the V segment lost 4 bases, leaving 16 bases of the junction unmatched. The CDR3 covers 18 residues. DNA for the CDR3: TGTGCCAGCAGTTCCCCCTTGATCCCGGGACAGGGCGGCTACGAGCAGTACTTC. Protein sequence: CASSSPLIPGQGGYEQYF.

The genes are TRBV14 and TRBJ2-7, with TRBD2 identical over 7 bases. The CDR3 totals 16 residues. V gave up 1 base and J gave up 4 bases; unmatched junction bases: 10. The germline V gene has CDR1 SGHDN and CDR2 FVKESK. The DNA for the CDR3 is TGTGCCAGCAGCCAAGGTGGAAGGGAGGGCAAATACGAGCAGTACTTC. It is translated as CASSQGGREGKYEQYF.

The chain has TRBV5-4 and TRBJ2-7, with D tentatively TRBD1 or TRBD2 (5 bases each). Looked up from germline, CDR1 is SGHNT and CDR2 is YYREEE (reference sequence). The CDR3 has 14 amino acids. The V gene lost 5 bases and the J gene lost 1 base, with 13 bases spanning the gap. The CDR3 DNA is TGTGCCAGCAGTACCAGGGACGGGTCCTACGAGCAGTACTTC. This codes for CASSTRDGSYEQYF.

The rearrangement uses TRBV5-1 and TRBJ2-1, with 12 bases identical to TRBD2. The CDR3 has 17 amino acids. Trimming at V came to 0 bases and at J to 4 bases, leaving 5 bases not matched to a gene. Germline V gene sequence: CDR1 SGHRS, CDR2 YFSETQ. The CDR3 loop reads CASSLALGLAGYNEQFF. DNA of the CDR3: TGCGCCAGCAGCTTGGCGCTGGGACTAGCGGGTTACAATGAGCAGTTCTTC.

The chain uses TRBV11-3 and TRBJ2-1, with D perhaps TRBD2 (5 bases). The CDR3 has 13 amino acids. Trimming removed 1 base from V and 9 bases from J, with 10 bases in between. Germline values: CDR1 SGHNT, CDR2 YENEEA. CDR3 sequence reads: CASSLAEGREQFF. In nucleotides, the CDR3 is TGTGCCAGCAGCTTAGCCGAGGGTCGTGAGCAGTTCTTC. The variable domain in full, completed from reference TRBV11-3 and TRBJ2-1, reads EAGVVQSPRYKIIEKKQPVAFWCNPISGHNTLYWYLQNLGQGPELLIRYENEEAVDDSQLPKDRFSAERLKGVDSTLKIQPAELGDSAVYLCASSLAEGREQFFGPGTRLTVL.

V is TRBV27 and J is TRBJ2-7; 7 bases are shared with TRBD1. This CDR3 is 14 amino acids long. After removal of 4 bases from V and 6 bases from J, the junction contained 9 bases not matched to a gene. In germline, CDR1 is MNHEY, CDR2 SMNVEV (reference sequence). CDR3 DNA: TGTGCCAGCAGTTCGCATGACAGGGTAGTCGAGCAGTACTTC. This translates into CASSSHDRVVEQYF.

V gene TRBV30 combines with J gene TRBJ2-7; D not certain. This CDR3 region has 12 residues. Trimming pared 1 base from V and 4 bases from J, leaving 8 bases between. The germline CDR1 and CDR2 sequences are GTSNPN and SVGIG (reference sequence). The DNA for the CDR3 is TGTGCCTGGAGTGAAGGGATGTACGAGCAGTACTTC. It codes for CAWSEGMYEQYF. The full variable domain, rest sourced from reference TRBV30 and TRBJ2-7, is SQTIHQWPATLVQPVGSPLSLECTVEGTSNPNLYWYRQAAGRGLQLLFYSVGIGQISSEVPQNLSASRPQDRQFILSSKKLLLSDSGFYLCAWSEGMYEQYFGPGTRLTVT.

CDR3 in amino acids: CASSYLTTNEKLFF. The CDR3 nucleotides read TGTGCCAGCAGCTACCTAACAACTAATGAAAAACTGTTTTTT. The chain uses TRBV6-6 and TRBJ1-4; D is undetermined. CDR1 and CDR2 (germline): MNHNY, SVGAGI (reference sequence). The CDR3 length is 14 residues. V lost 6 bases, J lost 0 bases, and 8 bases lay in between.

Details on this clone: The same CDR3 also results from other DNA sequences found in this sample. V and J are TRBV27 and TRBJ2-7, with TRBD2 as a possible D gene (7 bases). CDR1 and CDR2 (germline): MNHEY, SMNVEV (reference sequence). The V and J ends lost 2 bases and 4 bases respectively, with 9 bases between them. CDR3 length: 13 residues. The CDR3 DNA reads TGTGCCAGCAGTTTAAGGGGGGGGTACGAGCAGTACTTC. This translates into CASSLRGGYEQYF.

The chain recombines TRBV25-1 with TRBJ2-1, with D possibly being TRBD1 (6 bases). Germline assignment: CDR1 MGHDK and CDR2 SYGVNS. The CDR3 contains 17 residues. Trimming left V 1 base short and J 11 bases short, with 24 bases between. This CDR3 reads CASSEFRQDSGGIQQFF. CDR3 nucleotides: TGTGCCAGCAGTGAATTCCGACAGGACAGCGGTGGCATTCAGCAGTTCTTC.

This chain connects TRBV7-9 to TRBJ1-2; D is undetermined. The CDR3 sequence is 15 residues long. V was pared by 1 base and J by 2 bases, with 11 bases between. The V gene's germline CDR1 is SEHNR and CDR2 FQNEAQ (reference sequence). The CDR3 DNA reads as TGTGCCAGCAGCTTAGTAACCGGGGAGAACTATGGCTACACCTTC. Residues: CASSLVTGENYGYTF.

Only one count was recorded for this clone. This chain joins TRBV28 and TRBJ2-5; 8 nucleotides match TRBD1. The J segment lost 4 bases and the V segment lost 5 bases, leaving 6 bases of the junction unmatched. The CDR3 has 14 amino acids. The germline CDR1 and CDR2 sequences are MDHEN and SYDVKM. The CDR3 is CASSLDRGSETQYF. CDR3 in DNA: TGTGCCAGCAGTCTTGACAGGGGATCAGAGACCCAGTACTTC. Based on the CDR3 plus reference TRBV28 and TRBJ2-5, the full variable domain is DVKVTQSSRYLVKRTGEKVFLECVQDMDHENMFWYRQDPGLGLRLIYFSYDVKMKEKGDIPEGYSVSREKKERFSLILESASTNQTSMYLCASSLDRGSETQYFGPGTRLLVL.

The rearrangement joins TRBV10-1 to TRBJ2-3, with 7 bases that match TRBD2. Germline loops: CDR1 WNHNN, CDR2 SYGVQD (reference sequence). CDR3 length: 13 amino acids. Trimming at V came to 5 bases and at J to 2 bases, leaving 1 base not matched to a gene. The CDR3 bases are TGCGCCAGCAGTTGGGACTACACAGATACGCAGTATTTT. It encodes CASSWDYTDTQYF.

This chain uses TRBV10-2 with TRBJ2-5; 7 bases are a match to TRBD2. The V gene end was trimmed by 4 bases and the J gene end by 4 bases; junction bases not matched to a gene: 9. This CDR3 region has 15 residues. Germline V gives CDR1 WSHSY, CDR2 SAAADI. The CDR3 nucleotides read TGCGCCAGCAGTGTGACTAGCCTCGGGGGAGAGACCCAGTACTTC. Its translation is CASSVTSLGGETQYF.

The rearrangement links TRBV9 to TRBJ2-1; 10 bases align to TRBD2. V shed 4 bases, J shed 1 base, and the junction held 5 bases outside the gene matches. This CDR3 contains 16 residues. Germline V CDR1 and CDR2: SGDLS, YYNGEE. CDR3 nucleotide sequence: TGTGCCAGCAGCCTACGGACTAGCGGTTCCTACAATGAGCAGTTCTTC. Its protein product is CASSLRTSGSYNEQFF.

Worth noting for this clone: A read error may account for a junction end that differs from germline. This chain links TRBV7-6 with TRBJ2-1, with 9 bases lining up with TRBD2. CDR3 length: 16 residues. CDR1 is SGHVS and CDR2 is FNYEAQ in the germline V gene. CDR3 amino acids: CASSLAYSGSLNEQFF. The CDR3 bases are TGTGCCAGCAGCCTAGCCTATAGCGGGAGTTTGAATGAGCAGTTCTTC.

This chain links TRBV14 with TRBJ2-1; D possibly corresponds to TRBD2 (6 bases). Trimming pared 1 base from V and 4 bases from J, leaving 11 bases between. The CDR3 has 15 residues. In germline, CDR1 is SGHDN, CDR2 FVKESK. The CDR3 protein is CASSQGSGQYNEQFF. The CDR3, as DNA: TGTGCCAGCAGCCAAGGGAGCGGGCAGTACAATGAGCAGTTCTTC.

The V call is TRBV12-1, the J call TRBJ1-5; the table gives TRBD1 as D, unverified against the DNA. TRBV12-1 is a listed pseudogene. This CDR3 is 21 amino acids long. The CDR3, as DNA: TGTGCCAGCAGCTTTGACTCCTATGGACAGGCTGCTGCGGGGACAATTCAGCCCCAGCATTTT. This encodes CASSFDSYGQAAAGTIQPQHF.

V gene TRBV14 combines with J gene TRBJ2-3; 8 nucleotides align to TRBD2. Germline CDR1 SGHDN, CDR2 FVKESK. The CDR3 runs to 15 residues. V gave up 4 bases and J gave up 3 bases; unmatched junction bases: 6. This CDR3 is CASSLREAGTDTQYF. CDR3 DNA sequence: TGTGCCAGCAGCCTGCGGGAGGCGGGGACAGATACGCAGTATTTT.